The entry below describes one T cell receptor beta chain. This sample is drawn from a study of blood T cells in healthy people across ages. V was shortened by 5 bases and J by 5 bases, with 10 bases between the two germline ends. CDR3 length: 12 residues. From germline, CDR1 is MNHEY and CDR2 SVGAGI. A second PCR of about 6 to 11 cycles used a sample-barcoded 5' primer and a J-beta primer mix. One entry per CDR3 protein, called by TCRdb with MiXCR from the 5' RACE reads. The table has roughly 800,000 distinct CDR3 sequences, 53% seen once. The TCR sequence derives from a man older than 75 in good health. The V and J genes are TRBV6-5 and TRBJ2-7; TRBD1 might be the D (5 bases). The sequenced sample consisted of blood. CDR3 DNA: TGTGCCAGCAGTAACATCAGGGACGAGCAGTACTTC. This translates into CASSNIRDEQYF.